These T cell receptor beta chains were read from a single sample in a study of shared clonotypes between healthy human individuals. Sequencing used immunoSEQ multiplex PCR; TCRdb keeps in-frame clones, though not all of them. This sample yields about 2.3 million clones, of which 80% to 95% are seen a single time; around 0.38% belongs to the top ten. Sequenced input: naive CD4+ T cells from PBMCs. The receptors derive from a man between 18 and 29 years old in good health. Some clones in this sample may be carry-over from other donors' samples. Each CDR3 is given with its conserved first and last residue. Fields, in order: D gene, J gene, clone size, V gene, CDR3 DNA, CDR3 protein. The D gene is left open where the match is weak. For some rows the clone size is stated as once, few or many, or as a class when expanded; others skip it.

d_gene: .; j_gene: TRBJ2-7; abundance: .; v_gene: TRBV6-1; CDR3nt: TGTGCCAGCAGTGAAGCGTGGCAGGGACCCTCTTACGAGCAGTACTTC; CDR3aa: CASSEAWQGPSYEQYF
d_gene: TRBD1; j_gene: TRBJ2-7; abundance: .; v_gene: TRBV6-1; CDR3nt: TGTGCCAGCCATATAACAGGGGGTGGCGAGCAGTACTTC; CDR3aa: CASHITGGGEQYF
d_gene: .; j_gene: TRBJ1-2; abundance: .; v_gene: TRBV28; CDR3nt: TGTGCCAGCAGTCCTGTATTAGCAGGCCTTCCCCAATTCTTC; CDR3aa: CASSPVLAGLPQFF
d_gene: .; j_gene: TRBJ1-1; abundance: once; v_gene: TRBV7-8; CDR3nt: TGTGCCAGCAGCCGGCGGGTCGACCTCGGGGCTTTCTTT; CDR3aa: CASSRRVDLGAFF
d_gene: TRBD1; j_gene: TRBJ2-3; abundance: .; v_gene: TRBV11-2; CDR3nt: TGTGCCAGCAGCGCTTACTTGACAGGGGATACGCAGTATTTT; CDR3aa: CASSAYLTGDTQYF
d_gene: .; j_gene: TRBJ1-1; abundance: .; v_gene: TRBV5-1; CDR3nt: TGCGCCAGCAGCTTCTCCAGTAACACTGAAGCTTTCTTT; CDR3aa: CASSFSSNTEAFF
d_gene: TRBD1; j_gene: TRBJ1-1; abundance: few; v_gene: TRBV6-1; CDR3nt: TGTGCCAGCAGCCCTAGCCCCGGACAGGGCAGGCAAGCTTTCTTT; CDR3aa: CASSPSPGQGRQAFF
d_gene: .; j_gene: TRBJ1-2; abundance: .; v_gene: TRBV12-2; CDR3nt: TGTGCAAGTCGCTTAGCGAGGACAGCATTCTATGGCTACACCTTC; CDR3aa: CASRLARTAFYGYTF
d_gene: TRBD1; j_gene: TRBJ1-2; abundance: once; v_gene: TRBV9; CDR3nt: TGTGCCAGCAGCGTACGCATAGGACAGGGGAACTATGGCTACACCTTC; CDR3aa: CASSVRIGQGNYGYTF
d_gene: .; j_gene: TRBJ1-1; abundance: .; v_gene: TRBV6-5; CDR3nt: TGTGCCAGCAGAAACTGGGGGGCAGGGGACACTGAAGCTTTCTTT; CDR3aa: CASRNWGAGDTEAFF
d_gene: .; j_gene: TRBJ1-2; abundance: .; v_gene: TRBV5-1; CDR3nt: TGCGCCAGCAGCATCGGGACCGGGTTCTATGGCTACACCTTC; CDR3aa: CASSIGTGFYGYTF
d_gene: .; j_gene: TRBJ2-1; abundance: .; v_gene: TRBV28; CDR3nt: TGTGCCAGCAGTCCGGGGGGCCGCTCCTACAATGAGCAGTTCTTC; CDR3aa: CASSPGGRSYNEQFF
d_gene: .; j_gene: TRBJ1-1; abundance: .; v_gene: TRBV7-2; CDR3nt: TGTGCCAGCAGCTTAGGGGGTCGCCTAACGGGGACTGAAGCTTTCTTT; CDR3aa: CASSLGGRLTGTEAFF
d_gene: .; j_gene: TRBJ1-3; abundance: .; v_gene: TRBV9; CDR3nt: TGTGCCAGCAGCGTAGCTTTGGACGGAAGCTCTGGAAACACCATATATTTT; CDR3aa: CASSVALDGSSGNTIYF
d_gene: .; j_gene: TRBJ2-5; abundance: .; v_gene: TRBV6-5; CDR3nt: TGTGCCAGCGGAGGACAGCTTCAAGAGACCCAGTACTTC; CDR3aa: CASGGQLQETQYF
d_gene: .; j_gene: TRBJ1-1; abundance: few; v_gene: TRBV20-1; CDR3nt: TGCAGTGCTAGCGCGAACACTGAAGCTTTCTTT; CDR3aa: CSASANTEAFF
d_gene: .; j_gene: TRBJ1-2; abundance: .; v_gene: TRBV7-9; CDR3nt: TGTGCCAGCAGCTTGCGCCTGGACGTCCTCTATGGCTACACCTTC; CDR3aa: CASSLRLDVLYGYTF
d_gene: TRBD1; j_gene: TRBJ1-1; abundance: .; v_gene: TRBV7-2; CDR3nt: TGTGCCAGCAGCTTAACCCGGGACAGCCTCATGAACACTGAAGCTTTCTTT; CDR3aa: CASSLTRDSLMNTEAFF
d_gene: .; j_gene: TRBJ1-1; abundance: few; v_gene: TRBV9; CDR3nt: TGTGCCAGCAGCGGAGGCGGGACGGGGAACACTGAAGCTTTCTTT; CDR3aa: CASSGGGTGNTEAFF
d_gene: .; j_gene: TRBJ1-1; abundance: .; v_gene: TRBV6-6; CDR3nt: TGTGCCAGCAGTTACCAGGCCGGAGGCCCTGAAGCTTTCTTT; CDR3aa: CASSYQAGGPEAFF
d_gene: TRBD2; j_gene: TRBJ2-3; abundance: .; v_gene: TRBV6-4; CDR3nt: TGTGCCAGCAGTGACTCCCTAGCGGGAAGCACAGATACGCAGTATTTT; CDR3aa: CASSDSLAGSTDTQYF
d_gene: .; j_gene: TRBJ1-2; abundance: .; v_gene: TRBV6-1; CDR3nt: TGTGCCAGCATTGAGGAACAGGGCGCGGCCTCTCCTAACTATGGCTACACCTTC; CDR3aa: CASIEEQGAASPNYGYTF
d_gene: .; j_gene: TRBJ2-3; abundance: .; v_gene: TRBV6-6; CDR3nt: TGTGCCAGCAGTCTAATCTCGTTGACTACCACAGATACGCAGTATTTT; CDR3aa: CASSLISLTTTDTQYF
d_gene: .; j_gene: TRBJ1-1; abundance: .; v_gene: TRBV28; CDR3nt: TGTGCCAGCAATCTACAGGGCGCTGAAGCTTTCTTT; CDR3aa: CASNLQGAEAFF
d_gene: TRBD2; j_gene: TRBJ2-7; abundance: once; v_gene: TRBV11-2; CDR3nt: TGTGCCAGCAGTCACCGAGCCCCCCGATCGGGGACTAGCGGCTACGAGCAGTACTTC; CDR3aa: CASSHRAPRSGTSGYEQYF
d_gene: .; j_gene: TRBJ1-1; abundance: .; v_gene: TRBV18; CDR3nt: TGTGCCAGCTCACTTCAGGGGAAGAACACTGAAGCTTTCTTT; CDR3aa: CASSLQGKNTEAFF
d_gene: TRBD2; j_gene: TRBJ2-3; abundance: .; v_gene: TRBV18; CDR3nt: TGTGCCAGCTCGGCAGGACTAGCGGGAGGTACAGATACGCAGTATTTT; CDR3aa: CASSAGLAGGTDTQYF
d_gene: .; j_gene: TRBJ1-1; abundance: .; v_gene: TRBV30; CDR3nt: TGTGCCTTCCCGGGGATGAACACTGAAGCTTTCTTT; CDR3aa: CAFPGMNTEAFF
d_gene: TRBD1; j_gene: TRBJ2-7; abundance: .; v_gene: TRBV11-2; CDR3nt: TGTGCCAGCAGCTCCTACAGGGGGGACTACGAGCAGTACTTC; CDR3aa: CASSSYRGDYEQYF
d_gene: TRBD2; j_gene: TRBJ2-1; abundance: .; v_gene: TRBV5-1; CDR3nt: TGCGCCAGCAGCTTCAGCGGGAGTTCAAATGAGCAGTTCTTC; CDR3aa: CASSFSGSSNEQFF
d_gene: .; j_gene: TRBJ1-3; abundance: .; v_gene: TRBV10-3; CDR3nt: TGTGCCACCGGGGAAAGCACGGGAAACACCATATATTTT; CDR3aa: CATGESTGNTIYF
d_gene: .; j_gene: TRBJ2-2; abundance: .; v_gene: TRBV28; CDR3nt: TGTGCCAGCAGGTCAAACACCGGGGAGCTGTTTTTT; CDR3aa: CASRSNTGELFF
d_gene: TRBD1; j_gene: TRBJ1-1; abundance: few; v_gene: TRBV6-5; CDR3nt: TGTGCCAGCAGTTACGGGACAGGCAACACTGAAGCTTTCTTT; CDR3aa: CASSYGTGNTEAFF
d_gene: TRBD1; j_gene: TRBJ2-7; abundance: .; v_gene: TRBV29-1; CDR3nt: TGCAGCGTTGCTGGGACAGGGGCCTCCTACGAGCAGTACTTC; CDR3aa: CSVAGTGASYEQYF
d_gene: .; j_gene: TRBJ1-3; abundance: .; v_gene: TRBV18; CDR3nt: TGTGCCAGCGCGAAGACTGAATTCTCTGGAAACACCATATATTTT; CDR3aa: CASAKTEFSGNTIYF
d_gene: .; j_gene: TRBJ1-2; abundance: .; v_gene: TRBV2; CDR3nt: TGTGCCAGCAGTGCATCTATTGGCTACACCTTC; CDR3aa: CASSASIGYTF
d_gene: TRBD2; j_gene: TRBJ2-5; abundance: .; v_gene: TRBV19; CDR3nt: TGTGCCAGTAGAATTGGACCGGGACTAGCGGAAGAGACCCAGTACTTC; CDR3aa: CASRIGPGLAEETQYF
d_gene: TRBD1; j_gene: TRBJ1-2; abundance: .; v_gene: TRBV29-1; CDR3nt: TGCAGCGTTGAAGACCGGACAGGGGCGGGTGGCTACACCTTC; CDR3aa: CSVEDRTGAGGYTF
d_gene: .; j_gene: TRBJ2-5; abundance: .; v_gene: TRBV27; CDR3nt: TGTGCCAGCTCAGACCAGGGAGCCGCAGAGACCCAGTACTTC; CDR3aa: CASSDQGAAETQYF
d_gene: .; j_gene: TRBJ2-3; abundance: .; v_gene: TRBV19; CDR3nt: TGTGCCAGTAGTCGGACGGGCGTACCGTACCCAGATACGCAGTATTTT; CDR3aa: CASSRTGVPYPDTQYF
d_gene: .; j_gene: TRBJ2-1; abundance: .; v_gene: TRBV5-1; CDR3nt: TGCGCCAGCAGCTTGGACGCATCGTACAATGAGCAGTTCTTC; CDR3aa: CASSLDASYNEQFF
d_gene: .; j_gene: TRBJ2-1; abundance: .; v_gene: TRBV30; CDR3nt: TGTGCCTGGAGTGACCTTAGCCTACAGTCCGAGCAGTTCTTC; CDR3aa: CAWSDLSLQSEQFF
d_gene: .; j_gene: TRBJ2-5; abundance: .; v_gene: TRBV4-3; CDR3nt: TGCGCCAGCAGCCAAGATATTAGGGAGACCCAGTACTTC; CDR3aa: CASSQDIRETQYF
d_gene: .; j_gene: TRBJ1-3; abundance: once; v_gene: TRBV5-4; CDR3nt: TGTGCCAGCAGCTCTACTACGGGAGCGGTCAACACCATATATTTT; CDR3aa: CASSSTTGAVNTIYF
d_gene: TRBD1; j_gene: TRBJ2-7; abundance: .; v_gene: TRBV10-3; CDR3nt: TGTGCCTGCGGGTTAGGTGAACAGGGGGCAGACGAGCAGTACTTC; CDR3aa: CACGLGEQGADEQYF
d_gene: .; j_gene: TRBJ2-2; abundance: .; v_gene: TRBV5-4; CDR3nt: TGTGCCAGCAGCTTGTCAGGGAGTATCACCGGGGAGCTGTTTTTT; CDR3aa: CASSLSGSITGELFF
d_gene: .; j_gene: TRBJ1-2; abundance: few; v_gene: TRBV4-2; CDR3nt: TGTGCCAGCAGCCAAGGGGCCCGGAACTATGGCTACACCTTC; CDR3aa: CASSQGARNYGYTF
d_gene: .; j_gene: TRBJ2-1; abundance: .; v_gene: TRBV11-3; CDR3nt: TGTGCCAGCAGCTTGGGACCCATCAATATATACAATGAGCAGTTCTTC; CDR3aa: CASSLGPINIYNEQFF
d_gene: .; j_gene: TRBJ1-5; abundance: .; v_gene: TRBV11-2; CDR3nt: TGTGCCAGCAGCCCCCAGCCCAGGGAGGCCCAGCATTTT; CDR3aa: CASSPQPREAQHF
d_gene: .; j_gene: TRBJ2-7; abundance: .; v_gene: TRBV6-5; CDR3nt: TGTGCCAGCAGAAACCTGGCCGGCGGAGCCTACGAGCAGTACTTC; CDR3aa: CASRNLAGGAYEQYF
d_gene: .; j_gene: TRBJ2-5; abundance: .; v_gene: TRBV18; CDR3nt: TGTGCCAGCTCACCACCGCGGGAGACCCAGTACTTC; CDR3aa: CASSPPRETQYF
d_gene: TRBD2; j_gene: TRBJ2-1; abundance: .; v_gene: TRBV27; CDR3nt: TGTGCCAGCAGTTCCGTACTAGCGGGAAAGTTCCTCCCCCCCCACAATGAGCAGTTCTTC; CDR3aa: CASSSVLAGKFLPPHNEQFF
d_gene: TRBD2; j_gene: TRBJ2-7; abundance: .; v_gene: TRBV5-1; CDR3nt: TGCGCCAGCAGCTTGGCCTCGGCTAGCGGGAGTTCCGAGCAGTACTTC; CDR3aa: CASSLASASGSSEQYF
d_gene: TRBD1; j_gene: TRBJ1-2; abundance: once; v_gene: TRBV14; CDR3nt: TGTGCCAGCAGCAAGGCCGGGACAGCTAACTATGGCTACACCTTC; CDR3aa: CASSKAGTANYGYTF
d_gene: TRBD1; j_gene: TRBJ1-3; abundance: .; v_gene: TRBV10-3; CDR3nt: TGTGCATCAGGACAGGGATCTGGAAACACCATATATTTT; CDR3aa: CASGQGSGNTIYF
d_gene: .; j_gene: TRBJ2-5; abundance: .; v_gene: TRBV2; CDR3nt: TGTGCCAGCAGTGAAGAGGGAACCCAGTACTTC; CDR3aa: CASSEEGTQYF
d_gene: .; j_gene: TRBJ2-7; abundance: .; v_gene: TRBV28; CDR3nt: TGTGCCAGCCGCGGGAACAGCCTAGGCTCAAGCTCCTACGAGCAGTACTTC; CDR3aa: CASRGNSLGSSSYEQYF
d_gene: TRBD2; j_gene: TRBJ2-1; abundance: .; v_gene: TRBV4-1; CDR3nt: TGCGCCAGCAGCCAAGATAGCGGGAGCTCCTACAATGAGCAGTTCTTC; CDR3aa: CASSQDSGSSYNEQFF